This T cell receptor beta chain was sequenced during a study of human T cells and chemical hapten exposure. Study overall: Skin on the upper inner arm, about 2 cm by about 2 cm in size, was sensitized with 2% DPC. Weekly administration of diphenylcyclopropenone to the scalp of patients continued throughout the roughly 22-week study.

Remarks on this clonotype: No antigen is known for it.

This CDR3 spans 15 amino acids. Germline CDR1 reads DFQATT; CDR2 reads SNEGSKA (reference sequence). V dropped 6 bases and J dropped 6; count of bases not matched to a gene: 8. MiXCR, applied by TCRdb to the RACE reads, yields one record per CDR3 protein. The data hold around 120,000 distinct CDR3 sequences, with roughly an eighth observed a single time. Study results and caveats: Expanded TCRs were compared with controls, and the expanded TCRs formed significantly more large CDR3 similarity clusters.

Time point meaning: patch test 1, 2 weeks after DPC sensitization. Treatment here: therapeutic diphenylcyclopropenone sensitization with weekly scalp DPC. Those who donated were patients with alopecia, 18 to 70 years of age, and suitable for DPC. V usage is TRBV20-1 and J usage is TRBJ2-3; TRBD2 agrees at 14 bases. Sequenced here: whole blood, sampled in connection with sensitization to the hapten diphenylcyclopropenone (DPC). The clonotype comes from a man younger than 35 with alopecia areata. Some clones in this sample may be carry-over from other donors' samples. CDR3 loop: CSAIRLAGGLDTQYF. CDR3 nucleotides: TGCAGTGCAATTCGACTAGCGGGGGGGCTTGATACGCAGTATTTT.